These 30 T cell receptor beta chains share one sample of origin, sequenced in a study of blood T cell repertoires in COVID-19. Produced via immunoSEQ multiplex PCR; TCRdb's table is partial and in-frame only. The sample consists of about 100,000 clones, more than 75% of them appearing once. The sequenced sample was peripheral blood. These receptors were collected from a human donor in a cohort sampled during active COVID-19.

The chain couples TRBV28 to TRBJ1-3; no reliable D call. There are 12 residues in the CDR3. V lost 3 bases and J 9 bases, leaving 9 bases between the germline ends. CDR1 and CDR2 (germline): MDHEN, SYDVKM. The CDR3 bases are TGTGCCAGCAGTTTGGTGAGGAGCACCATATATTTT. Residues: CASSLVRSTIYF.

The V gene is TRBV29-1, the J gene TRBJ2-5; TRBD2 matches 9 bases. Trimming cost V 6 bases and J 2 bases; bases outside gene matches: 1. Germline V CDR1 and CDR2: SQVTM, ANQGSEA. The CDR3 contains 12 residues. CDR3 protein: CSVSGGQETQYF. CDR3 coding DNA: TGCAGCGTCAGCGGGGGGCAAGAGACCCAGTACTTC.

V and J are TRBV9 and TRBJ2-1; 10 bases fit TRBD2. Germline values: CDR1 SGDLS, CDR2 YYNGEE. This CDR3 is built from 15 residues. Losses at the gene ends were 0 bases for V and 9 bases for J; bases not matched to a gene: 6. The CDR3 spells CASSVVTSGIGEQFF. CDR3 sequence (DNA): TGTGCCAGCAGCGTAGTAACTAGCGGGATAGGTGAGCAGTTCTTC.

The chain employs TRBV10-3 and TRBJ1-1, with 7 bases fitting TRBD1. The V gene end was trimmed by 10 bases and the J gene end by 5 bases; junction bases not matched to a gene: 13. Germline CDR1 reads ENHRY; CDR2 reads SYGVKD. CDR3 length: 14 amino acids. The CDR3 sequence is CASTTGHLGTEAFF. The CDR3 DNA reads TGTGCCAGTACGACAGGGCATTTGGGAACTGAAGCTTTCTTT.

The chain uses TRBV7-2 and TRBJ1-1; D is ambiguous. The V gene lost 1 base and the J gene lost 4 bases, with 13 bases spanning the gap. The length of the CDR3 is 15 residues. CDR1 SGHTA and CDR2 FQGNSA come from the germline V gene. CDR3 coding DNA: TGTGCCAGCAGCTTAGTTGCGGCGGTAGGCACTGAAGCTTTCTTT. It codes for CASSLVAAVGTEAFF.

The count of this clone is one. The CDR3 nucleotides are TGTGCCAGCAGCCCGGGGGGAGGGCACGCCGATGGCTACACCTTC. It is translated as CASSPGGGHADGYTF. The V call is TRBV7-9, the J call TRBJ1-2, with D maybe TRBD1 (5 bases). The V gene lost 5 bases and the J gene lost 6 bases, with 19 bases spanning the gap. This CDR3 region has 15 residues. Germline V gives CDR1 SEHNR, CDR2 FQNEAQ (reference sequence).

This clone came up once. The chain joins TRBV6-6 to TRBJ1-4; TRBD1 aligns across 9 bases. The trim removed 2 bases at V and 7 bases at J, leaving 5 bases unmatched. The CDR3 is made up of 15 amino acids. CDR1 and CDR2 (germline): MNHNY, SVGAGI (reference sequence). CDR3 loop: CASSYEGTGSEKLFF. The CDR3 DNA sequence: TGTGCCAGCAGTTACGAGGGGACAGGGAGTGAAAAACTGTTTTTT.

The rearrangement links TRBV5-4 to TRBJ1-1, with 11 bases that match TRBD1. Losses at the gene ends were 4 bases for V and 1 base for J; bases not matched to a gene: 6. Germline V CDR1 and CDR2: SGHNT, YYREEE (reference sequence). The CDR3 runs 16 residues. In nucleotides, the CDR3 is TGTGCCAGCAGCCCAAGGACAGGGGGCAAGAACACTGAAGCTTTCTTT. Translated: CASSPRTGGKNTEAFF.

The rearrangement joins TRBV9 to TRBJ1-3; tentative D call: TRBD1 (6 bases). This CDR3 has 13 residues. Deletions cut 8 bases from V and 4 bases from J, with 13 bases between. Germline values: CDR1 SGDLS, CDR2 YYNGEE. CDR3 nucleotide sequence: TGTGCCAGTACGGGACACTCGGGAAACACCATATATTTT. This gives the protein CASTGHSGNTIYF.

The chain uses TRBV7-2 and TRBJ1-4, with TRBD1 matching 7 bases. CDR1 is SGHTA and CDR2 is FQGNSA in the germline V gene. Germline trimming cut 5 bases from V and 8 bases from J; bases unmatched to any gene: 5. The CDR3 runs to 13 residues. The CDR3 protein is CASSDRVGEKLFF. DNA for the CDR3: TGTGCCAGCAGCGACAGGGTTGGGGAAAAACTGTTTTTT. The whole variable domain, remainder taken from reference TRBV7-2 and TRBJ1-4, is GAGVSQSPSNKVTEKGKDVELRCDPISGHTALYWYRQSLGQGLEFLIYFQGNSAPDKSGLPSDRFSAERTGGSVSTLTIQRTQQEDSAVYLCASSDRVGEKLFFGSGTQLSVL.

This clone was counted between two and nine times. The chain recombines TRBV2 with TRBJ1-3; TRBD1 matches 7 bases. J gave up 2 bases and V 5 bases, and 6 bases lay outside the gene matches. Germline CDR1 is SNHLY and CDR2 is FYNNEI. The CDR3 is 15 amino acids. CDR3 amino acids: CASSYTGEPGNTIYF. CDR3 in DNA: TGTGCCAGCAGTTACACAGGGGAACCTGGAAACACCATATATTTT. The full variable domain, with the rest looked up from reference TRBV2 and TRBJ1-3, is EPEVTQTPSHQVTQMGQEVILRCVPISNHLYFYWYRQILGQKVEFLVSFYNNEISEKSEIFDDQFSVERPDGSNFTLKIRSTKLEDSAMYFCASSYTGEPGNTIYFGEGSWLTVV.

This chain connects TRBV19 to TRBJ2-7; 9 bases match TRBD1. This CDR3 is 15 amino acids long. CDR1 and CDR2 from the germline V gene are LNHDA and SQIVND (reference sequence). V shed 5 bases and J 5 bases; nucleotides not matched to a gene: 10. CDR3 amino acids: CASSSARDRAHEQYF. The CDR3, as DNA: TGTGCCAGTAGTTCGGCTCGGGACAGGGCCCACGAGCAGTACTTC.

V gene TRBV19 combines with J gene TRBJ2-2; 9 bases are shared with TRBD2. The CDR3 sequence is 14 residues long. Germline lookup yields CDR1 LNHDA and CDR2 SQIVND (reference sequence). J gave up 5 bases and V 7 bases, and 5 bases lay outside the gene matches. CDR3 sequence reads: CASKSLAGTGELFF. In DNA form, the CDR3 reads TGTGCCAGTAAAAGCCTAGCGGGAACCGGGGAGCTGTTTTTT. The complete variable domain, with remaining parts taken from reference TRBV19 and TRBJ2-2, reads DGGITQSPKYLFRKEGQNVTLSCEQNLNHDAMYWYRQDPGQGLRLIYYSQIVNDFQKGDIAEGYSVSREKKESFPLTVTSAQKNPTAFYLCASKSLAGTGELFFGEGSRLTVL.

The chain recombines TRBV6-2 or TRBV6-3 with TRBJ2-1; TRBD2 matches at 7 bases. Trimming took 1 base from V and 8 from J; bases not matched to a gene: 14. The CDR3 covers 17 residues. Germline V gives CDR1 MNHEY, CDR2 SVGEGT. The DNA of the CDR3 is TGTGCCAGCAGTTACTTTAGCGGGTCACAACTACACGATGAGCAGTTCTTC. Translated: CASSYFSGSQLHDEQFF.

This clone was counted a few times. CDR3 nucleotide sequence: TGTGCCAGCAGCTTGGCCCCGGCGGCTGGAAACACCATATATTTT. It yields the protein CASSLAPAAGNTIYF. The rearrangement links TRBV5-4 to TRBJ1-3; D remains ambiguous. Deletions cut 0 bases from V and 2 bases from J, with 9 bases between. The CDR3 length is 15 residues. CDR1 is SGHNT, CDR2 YYREEE, per germline (reference sequence).

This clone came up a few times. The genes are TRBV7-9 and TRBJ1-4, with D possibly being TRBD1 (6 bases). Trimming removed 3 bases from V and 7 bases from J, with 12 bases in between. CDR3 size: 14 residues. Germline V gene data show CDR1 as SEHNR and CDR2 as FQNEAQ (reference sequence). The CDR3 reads CASSFPGASEKLFF. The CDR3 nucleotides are TGTGCCAGCAGCTTTCCAGGGGCAAGTGAAAAACTGTTTTTT.

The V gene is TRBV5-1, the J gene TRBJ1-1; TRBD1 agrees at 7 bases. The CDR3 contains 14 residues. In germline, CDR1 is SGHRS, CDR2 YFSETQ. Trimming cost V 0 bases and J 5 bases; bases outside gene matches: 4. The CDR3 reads CASSLDRGGTEAFF. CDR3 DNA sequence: TGCGCCAGCAGCTTGGACAGGGGCGGAACTGAAGCTTTCTTT.

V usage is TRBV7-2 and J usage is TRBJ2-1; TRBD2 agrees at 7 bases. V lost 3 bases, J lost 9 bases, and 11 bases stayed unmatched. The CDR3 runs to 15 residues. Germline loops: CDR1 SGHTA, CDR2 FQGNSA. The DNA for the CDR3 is TGTGCCAGCAGCTTTGGTGCGGGAGTGGTTCCTGAGCAGTTCTTC. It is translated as CASSFGAGVVPEQFF.

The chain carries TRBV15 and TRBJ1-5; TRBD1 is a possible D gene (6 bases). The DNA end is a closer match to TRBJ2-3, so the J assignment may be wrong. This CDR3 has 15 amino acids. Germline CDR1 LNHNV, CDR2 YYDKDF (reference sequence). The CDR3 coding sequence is TGTGCCACCAGCAGAGACAGGGGCCCCAATCAGCCCCAGTATTTT. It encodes CATSRDRGPNQPQYF.

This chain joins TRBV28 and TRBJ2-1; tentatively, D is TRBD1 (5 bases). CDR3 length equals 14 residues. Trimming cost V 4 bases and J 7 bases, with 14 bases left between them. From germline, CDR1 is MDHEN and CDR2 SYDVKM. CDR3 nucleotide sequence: TGTGCCAGCAGTTATGTGGGGCTTCAGAATGAGCAGTTCTTC. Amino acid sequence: CASSYVGLQNEQFF. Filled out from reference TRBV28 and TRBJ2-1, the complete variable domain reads DVKVTQSSRYLVKRTGEKVFLECVQDMDHENMFWYRQDPGLGLRLIYFSYDVKMKEKGDIPEGYSVSREKKERFSLILESASTNQTSMYLCASSYVGLQNEQFFGPGTRLTVL.

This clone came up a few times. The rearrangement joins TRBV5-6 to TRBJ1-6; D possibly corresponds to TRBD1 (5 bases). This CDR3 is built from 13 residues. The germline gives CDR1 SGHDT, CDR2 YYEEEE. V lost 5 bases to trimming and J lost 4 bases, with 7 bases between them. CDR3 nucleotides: TGTGCCAGCAGTGGGGGGTATAATTCACCCCTCCACTTT. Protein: CASSGGYNSPLHF.

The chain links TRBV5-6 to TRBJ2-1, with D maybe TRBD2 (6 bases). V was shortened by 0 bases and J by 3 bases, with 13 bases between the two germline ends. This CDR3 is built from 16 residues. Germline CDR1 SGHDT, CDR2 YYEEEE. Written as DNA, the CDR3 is TGTGCCAGCAGCTTGGCCGGGCCGGGAGACTACAATGAGCAGTTCTTC. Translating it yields CASSLAGPGDYNEQFF.

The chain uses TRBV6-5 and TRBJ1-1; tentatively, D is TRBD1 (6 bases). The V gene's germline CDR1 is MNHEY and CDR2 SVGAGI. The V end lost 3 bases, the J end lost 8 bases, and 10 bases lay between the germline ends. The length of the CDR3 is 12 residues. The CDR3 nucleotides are TGTGCCAGCAGTTATACGACAGGAGAAGCTTTCTTT. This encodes CASSYTTGEAFF.

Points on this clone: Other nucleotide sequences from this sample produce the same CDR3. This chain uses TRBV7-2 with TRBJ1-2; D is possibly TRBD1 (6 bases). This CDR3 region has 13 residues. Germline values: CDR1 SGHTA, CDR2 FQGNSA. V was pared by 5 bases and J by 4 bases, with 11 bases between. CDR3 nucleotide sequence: TGTGCCAGCAGCCGCGGACAGATCTATGGCTACACCTTC. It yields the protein CASSRGQIYGYTF. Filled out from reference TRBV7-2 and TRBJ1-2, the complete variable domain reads GAGVSQSPSNKVTEKGKDVELRCDPISGHTALYWYRQSLGQGLEFLIYFQGNSAPDKSGLPSDRFSAERTGGSVSTLTIQRTQQEDSAVYLCASSRGQIYGYTFGSGTRLTVV.

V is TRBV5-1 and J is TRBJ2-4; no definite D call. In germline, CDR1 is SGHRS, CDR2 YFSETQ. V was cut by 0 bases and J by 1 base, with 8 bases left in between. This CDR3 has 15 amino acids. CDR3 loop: CASSLAGSAKNIQYF. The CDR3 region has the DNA TGCGCCAGCAGCTTGGCCGGGTCGGCCAAAAACATTCAGTACTTC.

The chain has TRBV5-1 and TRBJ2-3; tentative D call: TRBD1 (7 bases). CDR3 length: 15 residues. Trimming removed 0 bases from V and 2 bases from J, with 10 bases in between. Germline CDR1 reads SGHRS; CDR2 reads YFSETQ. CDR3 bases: TGCGCCAGCAGCTTGGGCGGGACAGACACAGATACGCAGTATTTT. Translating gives CASSLGGTDTDTQYF.

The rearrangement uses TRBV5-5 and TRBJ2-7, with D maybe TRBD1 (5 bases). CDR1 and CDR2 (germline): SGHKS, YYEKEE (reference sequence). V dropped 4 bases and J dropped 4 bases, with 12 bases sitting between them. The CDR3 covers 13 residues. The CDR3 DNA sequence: TGTGCCAGCAGCATCCCAGGGCCATACGAGCAGTACTTC. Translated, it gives CASSIPGPYEQYF.

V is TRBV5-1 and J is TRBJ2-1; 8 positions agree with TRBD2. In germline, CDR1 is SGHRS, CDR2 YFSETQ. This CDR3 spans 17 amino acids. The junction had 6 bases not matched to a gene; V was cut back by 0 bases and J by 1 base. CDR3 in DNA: TGCGCCAGCAGCTTGGGGGTTAGCGGGAAGTCCTACAATGAGCAGTTCTTC. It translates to CASSLGVSGKSYNEQFF.

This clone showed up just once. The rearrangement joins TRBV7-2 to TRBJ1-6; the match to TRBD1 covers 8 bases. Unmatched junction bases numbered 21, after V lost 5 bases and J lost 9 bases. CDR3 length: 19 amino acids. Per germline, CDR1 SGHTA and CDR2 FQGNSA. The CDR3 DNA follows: TGTGCCAGCAGCCACCGCCGGGACAGGTCGGACCATAGACCTTCACCCCTCCACTTT. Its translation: CASSHRRDRSDHRPSPLHF.

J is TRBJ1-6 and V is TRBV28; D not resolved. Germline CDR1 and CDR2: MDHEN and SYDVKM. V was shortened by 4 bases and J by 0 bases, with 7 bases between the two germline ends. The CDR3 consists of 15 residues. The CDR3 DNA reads TGTGCCAGCAGTTCGGGGAGCTCCTATAATTCACCCCTCCACTTT. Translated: CASSSGSSYNSPLHF. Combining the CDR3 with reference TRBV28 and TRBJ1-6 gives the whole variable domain DVKVTQSSRYLVKRTGEKVFLECVQDMDHENMFWYRQDPGLGLRLIYFSYDVKMKEKGDIPEGYSVSREKKERFSLILESASTNQTSMYLCASSSGSSYNSPLHFGNGTRLTVT.